The 10 T cell receptor beta chains listed next were all sequenced from one sample in a study of blood T cell repertoires in COVID-19. Some clones are missing from TCRdb's copy, which holds only in-frame ones; the method was immunoSEQ multiplex PCR. Of nearly 300,000 clones in the sample, 65% to 85% were seen once. The sample taken for sequencing was peripheral blood. These receptors were collected from a human donor with COVID-19, enrolled during active disease. The donor label of this sample is uncertain.

The chain is built from TRBV5-6 and TRBJ2-7; TRBD1 might be the D (6 bases). Trimming took 3 bases from V and 4 from J, leaving 20 bases between them. CDR3 length equals 16 residues. Looked up from germline, CDR1 is SGHDT and CDR2 is YYEEEE. The CDR3, as DNA: TGTGCCAGCAGCTCTCAGGGGCCCTTCCCATTTTACGAGCAGTACTTC. Encoded protein: CASSSQGPFPFYEQYF.

V is TRBV28 and J is TRBJ2-3; 9 bases are shared with TRBD2. The junction had 5 bases not matched to a gene; V was cut back by 7 bases and J by 6 bases. CDR3 length equals 13 residues. Germline V CDR1 and CDR2: MDHEN, SYDVKM. The CDR3 DNA sequence: TGTGCCAGCAATCGGGCGGGAGGGGATACGCAGTATTTT. The encoded protein is CASNRAGGDTQYF.

Of note for this clone: The junction and the germline gene differ at one end; a read error may be behind it. This chain links TRBV6-5 with TRBJ1-6; 8 nucleotides match TRBD1. The CDR3 contains 14 residues. Germline CDR1 reads MNHEY; CDR2 reads SVGAGI. CDR3 in amino acids: CASSPNRGGSALHF. CDR3 nucleotide sequence: TGTGCCAGCAGTCCAAACAGGGGGGGTTCAGCCCTCCACTTT.

The chain uses TRBV19 and TRBJ1-5; 10 nucleotides match TRBD1. The CDR3 is 15 residues long. In germline, CDR1 is LNHDA, CDR2 SQIVND (reference sequence). V lost 4 bases, J lost 5 bases, and 5 bases stayed unmatched. In nucleotides, the CDR3 is TGTGCCAGTAGTACCTTAGACAGGGGGCATCAGCCCCAGCATTTT. This encodes CASSTLDRGHQPQHF. Full variable domain (outside the CDR3, taken from reference TRBV19 and TRBJ1-5): DGGITQSPKYLFRKEGQNVTLSCEQNLNHDAMYWYRQDPGQGLRLIYYSQIVNDFQKGDIAEGYSVSREKKESFPLTVTSAQKNPTAFYLCASSTLDRGHQPQHFGDGTRLSIL.

J is TRBJ2-6 and V is TRBV15; D possibly corresponds to TRBD1 (6 bases). The V gene's germline CDR1 is LNHNV and CDR2 YYDKDF (reference sequence). Trimming stripped 5 bases from V and 2 bases from J, with 13 bases between. The CDR3 sequence is 16 residues long. The CDR3 loop is CATSGRQETGANVLTF. For the CDR3, the DNA is TGTGCCACCAGCGGACGACAGGAGACTGGGGCCAACGTCCTGACTTTC.

This chain connects TRBV18 to TRBJ2-1, with 7 bases identical to TRBD2. This CDR3 is built from 15 residues. The junction had 7 bases not matched to a gene; V was cut back by 0 bases and J by 8 bases. Germline V lookup: CDR1 KGHSH, CDR2 LQKENI. The CDR3 sequence is CASSPPGGEGHEQFF. The CDR3 DNA reads as TGTGCCAGCTCACCACCGGGGGGGGAGGGCCATGAGCAGTTCTTC.

The V call is TRBV11-3, the J call TRBJ2-3; tentatively, D is TRBD1 (7 bases). Per the germline V gene, CDR1 is SGHNT and CDR2 is YENEEA. V dropped 4 bases and J dropped 5 bases, with 16 bases sitting between them. This CDR3 has 15 residues. The CDR3 is CASSSRTGGLDTQYF. Written as DNA, the CDR3 is TGTGCCAGCAGCTCCCGGACAGGAGGGCTAGATACGCAGTATTTT.

V usage is TRBV9 and J usage is TRBJ2-1; the D gene is possibly TRBD2 (5 bases). This CDR3 has 14 amino acids. Germline V gene sequence: CDR1 SGDLS, CDR2 YYNGEE. The V end was cut by 4 bases, the J end by 0 bases, with 8 bases between. The CDR3 here is CASSSRVSYNEQFF. For the CDR3, the DNA is TGTGCCAGCAGCTCGCGGGTCTCCTACAATGAGCAGTTCTTC.

V gene TRBV7-8 combines with J gene TRBJ2-7; TRBD2 might be the D (6 bases). Germline assignment: CDR1 SGHVS and CDR2 FQNEAQ. The V end was cut by 7 bases, the J end by 1 base, with 17 bases between. The CDR3 is made up of 15 amino acids. CDR3 in amino acids: CASTKRREQSYEQYF. Written as DNA, the CDR3 is TGTGCCAGCACCAAGAGGCGGGAACAGTCCTACGAGCAGTACTTC.

This chain links TRBV28 with TRBJ1-2; tentatively, D is TRBD1 (5 bases). The CDR3 runs to 15 residues. V was clipped by 8 bases and J by 8 bases, with 24 bases between them. Looked up from germline, CDR1 is MDHEN and CDR2 is SYDVKM. CDR3 nucleotides: TGTGCCAGCCATTCAACTCATCGGGGGGTGGAAGGCTACACCTTC. It is translated as CASHSTHRGVEGYTF.